A selection of T cell receptor beta chains follows, all from one sample in a study of shared T cell receptors in the human thymus. TCRdb keeps only in-frame clones here, not all; method: immunoSEQ multiplex PCR. The sample lists hundreds of thousands of clones, more than 75% seen once, with over 0.008% in the top ten. These data also formed part of another study, on human thymus T cells.

The sample taken for sequencing was thymocytes. The receptors originated from a boy in the first two years of life with a congenital heart defect. The CDR3 runs from the conserved cysteine through the conserved F or W. The D gene is left open where the match is weak. Expanded clones get a size class; other rows say once, few or many, or leave the size out.

clone_size | d_call | j_call | v_call | cdr3_aa | cdr3_nt
- | - | TRBJ1-5 | TRBV9 | CASSQSRKQGCASNQPQHF | TGTGCCAGCAGCCAAAGCAGAAAACAGGGTTGCGCTTCCAATCAGCCCCAGCATTTT
- | TRBD2 | TRBJ2-1 | TRBV5-5 | CASSWGSSGSHNEQFF | TGTGCCAGCAGCTGGGGGTCTAGCGGGAGTCACAATGAGCAGTTCTTC
once | TRBD1 | TRBJ2-7 | TRBV4-1 | CASSQTGQGRYEQYF | TGCGCCAGCAGCCAGACCGGACAGGGACGGTACGAGCAGTACTTC
once | - | TRBJ1-1 | TRBV28 | CASRIYGATEAFF | TGTGCCAGCAGAATATATGGGGCGACTGAAGCTTTCTTT
- | - | TRBJ1-1 | TRBV25-1 | CASSEAGYEAFF | TGTGCCAGCAGTGAAGCCGGGTATGAAGCTTTCTTT
- | - | TRBJ1-1 | TRBV11-2 | CASSLIGGMNTEAFF | TGTGCCAGCAGCTTAATCGGGGGAATGAACACTGAAGCTTTCTTT
- | TRBD2 | TRBJ2-1 | TRBV27 | CASSPFPSGGAYNEQFF | TGTGCCAGCAGTCCCTTCCCTAGCGGGGGGGCTTACAATGAGCAGTTCTTC
- | TRBD1 | TRBJ1-2 | TRBV25-1 | CASRGQGLNYGYTF | TGTGCCAGCAGGGGACAGGGGTTGAACTATGGCTACACCTTC
- | - | TRBJ2-1 | TRBV6-1 | CASSEGLTASSYNEQFF | TGTGCCAGCAGTGAAGGACTGACAGCTTCGAGCTACAATGAGCAGTTCTTC
- | TRBD2 | TRBJ2-7 | TRBV14 | CASSHQETDSSGRSYEQYF | TGTGCCAGCAGCCATCAAGAGACAGATTCTAGCGGGAGGTCCTACGAGCAGTACTTC
- | - | TRBJ2-3 | TRBV28 | CASSKTGAPSTDTQYF | TGTGCCAGCAGTAAAACAGGTGCCCCTAGCACAGATACGCAGTATTTT
once | - | TRBJ2-7 | TRBV7-9 | CASSLIIEEAYEQYF | TGTGCCAGCAGCTTAATTATTGAGGAGGCCTACGAGCAGTACTTC
- | - | TRBJ2-5 | TRBV4-3 | CASSRTRGGSRETQYF | TGCGCCAGCAGCCGAACAAGAGGGGGTAGTCGGGAGACCCAGTACTTC
- | - | TRBJ2-3 | TRBV7-9 | CASSSRAPAGNTDTQYF | TGTGCCAGCAGCAGCCGGGCCCCTGCGGGGAACACAGATACGCAGTATTTT
- | - | TRBJ2-3 | TRBV11-2 | CASSLAFRGRDTQYF | TGTGCCAGCAGCTTAGCTTTCAGGGGCCGGGATACGCAGTATTTT
- | - | TRBJ2-7 | TRBV28 | CASSFTSFYEQYF | TGTGCCAGCAGTTTTACCAGTTTCTACGAGCAGTACTTC
- | - | TRBJ2-5 | TRBV5-1 | CASSSTSIETQYF | TGCGCCAGCAGCTCGACTAGTATAGAGACCCAGTACTTC
once | TRBD1 | TRBJ2-7 | TRBV7-9 | CASSLGHRGYEQYF | TGTGCCAGCAGCTTAGGTCACAGGGGATACGAGCAGTACTTC
few | TRBD2 | TRBJ2-1 | TRBV19 | CASKGVAGSGSYNEQFF | TGTGCCAGTAAGGGGGTAGCGGGATCTGGCTCCTACAATGAGCAGTTCTTC
- | - | TRBJ1-2 | TRBV7-9 | CASSLSSYGYTF | TGTGCCAGCAGCTTATCCTCCTATGGCTACACCTTC
once | - | TRBJ2-1 | TRBV4-2 | CASSQVPPSRNNEQFF | TGTGCCAGCAGCCAAGTCCCTCCTAGCCGTAACAATGAGCAGTTCTTC
- | TRBD1 | TRBJ1-1 | TRBV2 | CASSQLLGQGVRNTEAFF | TGTGCCAGCAGCCAGTTATTGGGACAGGGGGTGCGGAACACTGAAGCTTTCTTT
- | - | TRBJ1-2 | TRBV7-9 | CASSLGRGTLNYGYTF | TGTGCCAGCAGCTTAGGCCGAGGGACACTTAACTATGGCTACACCTTC
- | TRBD1 | TRBJ1-6 | TRBV5-1 | CASSLAGQGISPLHF | TGCGCCAGCAGCTTGGCGGGACAGGGGATCTCACCCCTCCACTTT
- | - | TRBJ1-1 | TRBV7-2 | CASSLNTNTEAFF | TGTGCCAGCAGCTTAAACACGAACACTGAAGCTTTCTTT
few | - | TRBJ1-2 | TRBV5-4 | CASSTGSRYGYTF | TGTGCCAGCAGCACCGGGTCCCGTTATGGCTACACCTTC
once | - | TRBJ2-4 | TRBV27 | CASSLSGEGLAKNIQYF | TGTGCCAGCAGTTTATCGGGAGAGGGTCTAGCCAAAAACATTCAGTACTTC
- | - | TRBJ2-5 | TRBV18 | CASSPNSQETQYF | TGTGCCAGCTCACCAAACAGTCAAGAGACCCAGTACTTC
- | TRBD2 | TRBJ2-7 | TRBV6-5 | CASQGLAGEQYF | TGTGCCAGCCAGGGACTAGCGGGGGAGCAGTACTTC
- | TRBD1 | TRBJ1-5 | TRBV6-1 | CASHDRDRSNQPQHF | TGTGCCAGCCATGACAGGGATCGGAGCAATCAGCCCCAGCATTTT
few | TRBD2 | TRBJ2-3 | TRBV6-5 | CASSNSGGPGDTQYF | TGTGCCAGCAGTAATAGCGGGGGGCCTGGAGATACGCAGTATTTT
- | - | TRBJ2-7 | TRBV18 | CASSPKDFSSPYEQYF | TGTGCCAGCTCCCCAAAGGACTTCTCCTCTCCCTACGAGCAGTACTTC
- | TRBD1 | TRBJ2-7 | TRBV19 | CASSTRDRGPFFYEQYF | TGTGCCAGTAGTACAAGGGACAGGGGGCCTTTTTTCTACGAGCAGTACTTC
- | - | TRBJ1-4 | TRBV5-1 | CASSFKGRGEKLFF | TGCGCCAGCAGCTTCAAGGGAAGGGGGGAAAAACTGTTTTTT
- | - | TRBJ2-4 | TRBV6-6 | CASSLGRERVNIQYF | TGTGCCAGCAGTTTAGGCAGGGAAAGGGTAAACATTCAGTACTTC
- | - | TRBJ2-7 | TRBV6-1 | CASSEVIVLVGHEQYF | TGTGCCAGCAGTGAAGTCATCGTACTAGTGGGTCACGAGCAGTACTTC
- | TRBD2 | TRBJ2-7 | TRBV28 | CASSQPPGGSYEQYF | TGTGCCAGCAGTCAACCCCCGGGGGGAAGCTACGAGCAGTACTTC
- | - | TRBJ2-3 | TRBV6-5 | CASRDTRSSTDTQYF | TGTGCCAGCAGAGACACTAGATCGAGCACAGATACGCAGTATTTT
- | - | TRBJ2-7 | TRBV28 | CASSLGVRPDRWITYEQYF | TGTGCCAGCAGTTTGGGGGTCAGGCCAGACAGGTGGATTACCTACGAGCAGTACTTC
few | - | TRBJ2-7 | TRBV18 | CASSKGDSRSYEQYF | TGTGCCAGCTCAAAGGGGGATAGTAGGTCCTACGAGCAGTACTTC
- | TRBD2 | TRBJ2-7 | TRBV4-1 | CASSTRTSGNTYEQYF | TGCGCCAGCAGCACGCGGACTAGCGGTAACACCTACGAGCAGTACTTC
- | TRBD2 | TRBJ2-1 | TRBV5-1 | CASSPRGGGLSYNEQFF | TGCGCCAGCAGCCCTCGTGGCGGGGGGCTTTCCTACAATGAGCAGTTCTTC
- | - | TRBJ2-7 | TRBV11-2 | CASSSQDF | TGTGCCAGCAGCTCCCAGGACTTC
- | TRBD1 | TRBJ2-1 | TRBV6-1 | CASSEGQNEQFF | TGTGCCAGCAGTGAGGGACAGAATGAGCAGTTCTTC
- | - | TRBJ2-1 | TRBV4-3 | CASSQDGRRRVRGSYNEQFF | TGCGCCAGCAGCCAAGATGGCAGGCGGAGGGTTAGGGGCTCCTACAATGAGCAGTTCTTC
- | - | TRBJ1-5 | TRBV6-1 | CASSDSCGQPFQPQHF | TGTGCCAGCAGTGATTCTTGTGGGCAGCCGTTTCAGCCCCAGCATTTT
- | - | TRBJ2-1 | TRBV14 | CASSQVPDEQFF | TGTGCCAGCAGCCAAGTTCCTGATGAGCAGTTCTTC
- | TRBD1 | TRBJ1-6 | TRBV30 | CAWSSFSDRENSPLHF | TGTGCCTGGAGTTCGTTTTCGGACAGGGAAAATTCACCCCTCCACTTT
- | - | TRBJ2-3 | TRBV7-6 | CASSPPGTQGPDTQYF | TGTGCCAGCAGTCCCCCCGGGACTCAAGGCCCAGATACGCAGTATTTT
- | TRBD2 | TRBJ2-1 | TRBV27 | CASLEVAGGNNEQFF | TGTGCCAGCCTAGAGGTAGCGGGGGGGAACAATGAGCAGTTCTTC
- | - | TRBJ2-1 | TRBV9 | CASSVEGNGLYNEQFF | TGTGCCAGCAGCGTAGAGGGGAACGGCCTCTACAATGAGCAGTTCTTC
- | TRBD2 | TRBJ2-5 | TRBV11-3 | CASSKTSGGGVQYF | TGTGCCAGCAGCAAGACTAGCGGGGGAGGGGTCCAGTACTTC
- | - | TRBJ2-1 | TRBV29-1 | CSVAELASEQFF | TGCAGCGTTGCCGAACTAGCAAGTGAGCAGTTCTTC